Below, 19 T cell receptor beta chains from the same sample are listed, as sequenced in a study of blood T cell repertoires in COVID-19. Clones were sequenced by immunoSEQ multiplex PCR, and TCRdb holds only the in-frame ones, with some missing. The sample records roughly 80,000 clones, roughly 80% being singletons. The sequencing sample was made of peripheral blood. These TCRs come from a man aged 50-60 years with acute or convalescent COVID-19.

The chain links TRBV11-2 to TRBJ2-2; 8 bases agree with TRBD1. CDR3 size: 14 residues. Germline loops: CDR1 SGHAT, CDR2 FQNNGV. The V and J ends lost 6 bases and 6 bases, in that order; junction bases with no gene match: 6. DNA for the CDR3: TGTGCCAGCAGTCAACAGGGGGTTGCCGGGGAGCTGTTTTTT. Amino acid sequence: CASSQQGVAGELFF.

The chain links TRBV4-1 to TRBJ1-2; the D gene is possibly TRBD1 (5 bases). Germline CDR1 is MGHRA and CDR2 is YSYEKL. The CDR3 covers 15 residues. The V end was cut by 2 bases, the J end by 0 bases, with 10 bases between. The CDR3 DNA follows: TGCGCCAGCAGCCAATTACCAGGGTCTAACTATGGCTACACCTTC. Its protein product is CASSQLPGSNYGYTF.

The chain recombines TRBV19 with TRBJ1-2; D is unclear. The germline CDR1 and CDR2 sequences are LNHDA and SQIVND (reference sequence). The CDR3 runs to 14 residues. V lost 3 bases to trimming and J lost 3 bases, with 11 bases between them. The CDR3, as DNA: TGTGCCAGTAGTATGGGAGGTTCCGACTATGGCTACACCTTC. This sequence encodes CASSMGGSDYGYTF.

This chain joins TRBV6-1 and TRBJ1-2; the D gene is possibly TRBD1 (6 bases). The CDR3 is made up of 15 amino acids. Germline CDR1 reads MNHNS; CDR2 reads SASEGT. V lost 1 base, J lost 4 bases, and 13 bases lay in between. The DNA of the CDR3 is TGTGCCAGCAGTGAAGACTGGACAGCTTCCTATGGCTACACCTTC. Translating it yields CASSEDWTASYGYTF.

The chain combines TRBV2 with TRBJ1-3; D gene unclear. This CDR3 region has 15 residues. The germline V gene has CDR1 SNHLY and CDR2 FYNNEI. Trimming took 5 bases from V and 0 from J, leaving 11 bases between them. CDR3 coding DNA: TGTGCCAGCAGTCTCCCGGGGAGCTCTGGAAACACCATATATTTT. This translates into CASSLPGSSGNTIYF.

The gene calls are TRBV9 and TRBJ2-7; TRBD1 aligns across 7 bases. Trimming removed 4 bases from V and 3 bases from J; junction bases left unmatched: 4. Germline CDR1 SGDLS, CDR2 YYNGEE. This CDR3 contains 13 residues. Here the CDR3 reads CASSNRDSYEQYF. Written as DNA, the CDR3 is TGTGCCAGCAGCAACCGGGACAGCTACGAGCAGTACTTC.

The rearrangement joins TRBV12-5 to TRBJ1-1; D is ambiguous. The CDR3 totals 13 residues. Trimming took off 0 bases at V and 5 bases at J, with 7 bases between the two ends. Per germline, CDR1 LGHNT and CDR2 FRNRAP. The DNA for the CDR3 is TGTGCTAGTGGTTTGGTACCGGGGACTGAAGCTTTCTTT. Its protein product is CASGLVPGTEAFF.

The V gene is TRBV11-2, the J gene TRBJ2-5; a possible D gene is TRBD1 (5 bases). CDR1 is SGHAT and CDR2 is FQNNGV in the germline V gene. This CDR3 comprises 13 residues. V lost 6 bases, J lost 5 bases, and 13 bases lay in between. The CDR3 DNA is TGTGCCAGCAGACAAACAGGTATCGAGACCCAGTACTTC. Its protein is CASRQTGIETQYF.

The V call is TRBV19, the J call TRBJ1-1; D not resolved. V lost 7 bases and J lost 4, with 10 bases in between. The CDR3 consists of 12 residues. Germline assignment: CDR1 LNHDA and CDR2 SQIVND (reference sequence). CDR3 sequence (DNA): TGTGCCAGTACAACTCGAAGCACTGAAGCTTTCTTT. It yields the protein CASTTRSTEAFF.

The chain employs TRBV25-1 and TRBJ2-1, with 8 bases aligning to TRBD1. Germline values: CDR1 MGHDK, CDR2 SYGVNS. V was pared by 1 base and J by 5 bases, with 4 bases of the junction left unmatched. The CDR3 runs 15 residues. CDR3 sequence: CASSESGTGNNEQFF. In DNA, the CDR3 is TGTGCCAGCAGTGAATCTGGGACAGGCAACAATGAGCAGTTCTTC.

The chain couples TRBV12-3 or TRBV12-4 to TRBJ1-1; 8 positions agree with TRBD1. The junction had 5 bases not matched to a gene; V was cut back by 5 bases and J by 6 bases. The length of the CDR3 is 13 residues. This chain's CDR3 is CASSGQGSAEAFF. For the CDR3, the DNA is TGTGCCAGCAGTGGACAGGGATCAGCTGAAGCTTTCTTT.

The gene calls are TRBV15 and TRBJ2-4, with a tentative D call TRBD1 (7 bases). The CDR3 has 16 residues. The germline gives CDR1 LNHNV, CDR2 YYDKDF (reference sequence). Deletions cut 0 bases from V and 1 base from J, with 10 bases between. The CDR3 region is CATSREEGAAKNIQYF. DNA of the CDR3: TGTGCCACCAGCAGAGAGGAGGGGGCCGCCAAAAACATTCAGTACTTC.

V is TRBV5-4 and J is TRBJ2-2, with D possibly being TRBD2 (5 bases). Germline values: CDR1 SGHNT, CDR2 YYREEE (reference sequence). V was clipped by 4 bases and J by 6 bases, with 16 bases between them. CDR3 size: 15 residues. In DNA, the CDR3 is TGTGCCAGCAGCACCCAAGGAGGTTCACCCGGGGAGCTGTTTTTT. This sequence encodes CASSTQGGSPGELFF.

The V and J genes are TRBV7-9 and TRBJ2-5; 8 bases match TRBD2. From germline, CDR1 is SEHNR and CDR2 FQNEAQ (reference sequence). The CDR3 sequence is 14 residues long. The junction had 8 bases not matched to a gene; V was cut back by 6 bases and J by 5 bases. DNA of the CDR3: TGTGCCAGCAGTTCGCGGGAGGACCGGGAGACCCAGTACTTC. Its translation: CASSSREDRETQYF.

The gene calls are TRBV7-2 and TRBJ1-3, with a tentative D call TRBD1 (5 bases). This CDR3 region has 17 residues. V lost 2 bases and J 0 bases, leaving 14 bases between the germline ends. CDR1 is SGHTA and CDR2 is FQGNSA in the germline V gene. As DNA, the CDR3 is TGTGCCAGCAGCTTAATCGGTGGGGCAGGCTCTGGAAACACCATATATTTT. The encoded protein is CASSLIGGAGSGNTIYF.

The chain couples TRBV12-3 or TRBV12-4 to TRBJ2-7, with 10 bases matching TRBD1. V shed 3 bases, J shed 12 bases, and the junction held 5 bases outside the gene matches. This CDR3 has 12 residues. The CDR3 DNA reads as TGTGCCAGCAGTTTGGGACAGGGGCATAGGTACTTC. Protein product: CASSLGQGHRYF.

The chain is built from TRBV9 and TRBJ2-7; the D is unclear. The CDR3 has 14 residues. Germline CDR1 and CDR2: SGDLS and YYNGEE. Trimming removed 0 bases at V and 1 base at J, with 8 bases between. CDR3 loop: CASSVEPGSYEQYF. The CDR3 DNA is TGTGCCAGCAGCGTAGAACCAGGTTCCTACGAGCAGTACTTC.

The V call is TRBV6-2 or TRBV6-3, the J call TRBJ1-1, with unresolved D. V was cut by 2 bases and J by 3 bases, with 7 bases left in between. CDR3 length equals 13 residues. CDR1 and CDR2 from the germline V gene are MNHEY and SVGEGT. The CDR3 region has the DNA TGTGCCAGCAGTTACATCACAGACACTGAAGCTTTCTTT. It encodes CASSYITDTEAFF.

In its sample, this clone was seen a few times. The chain is built from TRBV28 and TRBJ2-2; 9 bases align to TRBD2. The CDR3 is made up of 16 amino acids. V was pared by 0 bases and J by 5 bases, with 4 bases of the junction left unmatched. Germline V gene sequence: CDR1 MDHEN, CDR2 SYDVKM. CDR3 loop: CASSLWVAGETGELFF. The CDR3 bases are TGTGCCAGCAGTTTATGGGTAGCGGGAGAAACCGGGGAGCTGTTTTTT.